The clone carrying this T cell receptor beta chain was recorded only once. The method was immunoSEQ multiplex PCR; TCRdb's version includes in-frame clones alone and lacks a portion of them. The table includes about 98,000 clones, approximately 79% detected once. The data were taken from a study of blood T cell repertoires in COVID-19. The germline V and J ends were trimmed by 8 bases and 4 bases, with 11 bases remaining between them. The CDR3 is made up of 13 amino acids. Per germline, CDR1 MNHEY and CDR2 SVGAGI. Sequencing was carried out using peripheral blood. The sequence was obtained from a man between 65 and 85 years old with active or convalescent COVID-19. The chain couples TRBV6-5 to TRBJ1-4; tentative D call: TRBD1 (5 bases). The CDR3 sequence is CASRRQINEKLFF. The DNA for the CDR3 is TGTGCCAGCCGACGACAGATTAATGAAAAACTGTTTTTT.